This is a list of T cell receptor beta chains from one sample in a study of TIL therapy for anti-PD-1-resistant metastatic lung cancer. The repertoire was sequenced with immunoSEQ multiplex PCR; TCRdb's copy has only in-frame clones and lacks some. Of about 36,000 clones in the sample, roughly 80% were seen once. Specimen: blood, collected at baseline. All receptors come from a person between 25 and 79 years old with non-small cell lung cancer. The CDR3 runs from the conserved cysteine through the conserved F or W. The D gene is left open where the match is weak. Size is omitted from some rows. Given values are once, few, many or a class for expanded clones.

v_gene	d_gene	j_gene	abundance	CDR3aa	CDR3nt
TRBV7-2	NA	TRBJ2-1	NA	CASRSGGSSNEQFF	TGTGCCAGCAGATCCGGGGGCAGTTCCAATGAGCAGTTCTTC
TRBV10-3	TRBD1	TRBJ1-1	NA	CAISEAGTGPEAFF	TGTGCCATCAGTGAGGCTGGGACAGGGCCTGAAGCTTTCTTT
TRBV4-3	NA	TRBJ1-4	NA	CASSRQRGRTNEKLFF	TGCGCCAGCAGCCGGCAAAGAGGTCGAACTAATGAAAAACTGTTTTTT
TRBV5-1	TRBD1	TRBJ1-2	NA	CASSLEWDRSYGYTF	TGCGCCAGCAGCTTGGAGTGGGACAGATCCTATGGCTACACCTTC
TRBV5-6	TRBD1	TRBJ1-6	NA	CASSTRDRVIANSPLHF	TGTGCCAGCAGCACGCGGGACAGGGTCATCGCTAATTCACCCCTCCACTTT
TRBV29-1	NA	TRBJ1-1	few	CSVVFTVNTEAFF	TGCAGCGTTGTTTTTACGGTGAACACTGAAGCTTTCTTT
TRBV6-1	TRBD1	TRBJ2-7	NA	CASSGTGTGFYEQYF	TGTGCCAGCAGTGGAACCGGGACAGGATTCTACGAGCAGTACTTC
TRBV7-8	NA	TRBJ1-2	NA	CASSLLSGFNYGYTF	TGTGCCAGCAGCCTTCTGTCAGGGTTTAACTATGGCTACACCTTC
TRBV11-2	NA	TRBJ1-2	NA	CASSLGQGRITF	TGTGCCAGCAGCTTAGGTCAGGGGAGGATAACCTTC
TRBV5-1	NA	TRBJ2-7	NA	CASSSAYEQYF	TGCGCCAGCAGCTCCGCCTACGAGCAGTACTTC
TRBV28	NA	TRBJ1-4	once	CAIGPTDFFPKLFF	TGTGCCATCGGACCGACAGATTTTTTTCCGAAACTGTTTTTT
TRBV2	NA	TRBJ1-2	few	CASSERIFYGYTF	TGTGCCAGCAGTGAAAGAATCTTCTATGGCTACACCTTC
TRBV9	NA	TRBJ1-6	NA	CASSVFSDNSPLHF	TGTGCCAGCAGCGTCTTTTCCGATAATTCACCCCTCCACTTT
TRBV7-2	TRBD1	TRBJ1-5	NA	CASSLEYRGSNQPQHF	TGTGCCAGCAGCTTAGAGTACAGGGGGAGCAATCAGCCCCAGCATTTT
TRBV7-2	TRBD2	TRBJ2-7	NA	CASSLYSGPNEQYF	TGTGCCAGCAGCTTATATAGCGGGCCCAACGAGCAGTACTTC
TRBV27	NA	TRBJ2-5	once	CASSLRVGQVGETQYF	TGTGCCAGCAGTTTAAGAGTCGGGCAGGTCGGGGAGACCCAGTACTTC
TRBV11-2	NA	TRBJ2-5	NA	CASSLVRETQYF	TGTGCCAGCAGCTTAGTTCGGGAGACCCAGTACTTC
TRBV19	NA	TRBJ1-3	NA	CASSDAIRSGNTIYF	TGTGCCAGTAGTGACGCCATCCGCTCTGGAAACACCATATATTTT
TRBV6-5	TRBD1	TRBJ1-6	NA	CASTLGQHNSPLHF	TGTGCCAGCACTCTGGGACAGCACAATTCACCCCTCCACTTT
TRBV5-4	NA	TRBJ1-2	NA	CASSPRMVNYGYTF	TGTGCCAGCAGCCCACGCATGGTCAACTATGGCTACACCTTC
TRBV2	NA	TRBJ1-5	few	CASSEGEEQPQHF	TGTGCCAGCAGTGAAGGAGAGGAACAGCCCCAGCATTTT
TRBV27	TRBD2	TRBJ2-1	once	CASSSAGLAYGNEQFF	TGTGCCAGCAGTTCCGCCGGACTAGCGTACGGCAATGAGCAGTTCTTC
TRBV7-3	NA	TRBJ2-2	few	CASSFRPTGELFF	TGTGCCAGCAGCTTCCGACCTACCGGGGAGCTGTTTTTT
TRBV6-1	NA	TRBJ2-3	NA	CASRRAPAGDTQYF	TGTGCCAGCAGGAGGGCCCCGGCTGGGGATACGCAGTATTTT
TRBV30	TRBD1	TRBJ2-7	NA	CAWSKSDRGHEQYF	TGTGCCTGGAGTAAATCGGACAGGGGCCACGAGCAGTACTTC
TRBV7-9	NA	TRBJ1-5	few	CASSLSGDSNQPQHF	TGTGCCAGCAGCTTATCAGGGGATAGCAATCAGCCCCAGCATTTT
TRBV27	TRBD2	TRBJ2-7	NA	CASSSGLGGYEQYF	TGTGCCAGCAGTTCGGGACTAGGAGGGTACGAGCAGTACTTC
TRBV5-1	NA	TRBJ1-5	NA	CASSLDGGDQPQHF	TGCGCCAGCAGCTTGGATGGGGGGGATCAGCCCCAGCATTTT
TRBV5-1	NA	TRBJ2-7	NA	CASSLATAAYEQYF	TGCGCCAGCAGCTTGGCCACGGCTGCCTACGAGCAGTACTTC
TRBV19	TRBD1	TRBJ2-7	NA	CASSPTGGGGDEQYF	TGTGCCAGTAGCCCAACAGGGGGCGGAGGCGACGAGCAGTACTTC
TRBV4-3	TRBD2	TRBJ2-7	NA	CASSLRTSGSFMYEQYF	TGCGCCAGCAGCCTCAGGACTAGCGGGAGCTTTATGTACGAGCAGTACTTC
TRBV25-1	TRBD1	TRBJ2-1	NA	CASSESGQGKNEQFF	TGTGCCAGCAGTGAATCCGGACAGGGTAAAAATGAGCAGTTCTTC
TRBV9	TRBD2	TRBJ2-1	NA	CASSVAGGPGDEQFF	TGTGCCAGCAGCGTAGCGGGAGGGCCGGGAGATGAGCAGTTCTTC
TRBV6-6	NA	TRBJ2-1	NA	CASSYRELYNEQFF	TGTGCCAGCAGTTACAGGGAACTCTACAATGAGCAGTTCTTC
TRBV5-5	TRBD2	TRBJ2-1	NA	CASSLSLLAESYNEQFF	TGTGCCAGCAGCTTGAGCCTTCTAGCGGAATCCTACAATGAGCAGTTCTTC
TRBV5-4	NA	TRBJ2-3	NA	CASSLGAPKPTDTQYF	TGTGCCAGCAGCTTGGGGGCCCCGAAACCCACAGATACGCAGTATTTT
TRBV5-1	NA	TRBJ2-2	NA	CASNTGTSNTGELFF	TGCGCCAGCAACACCGGGACATCGAACACCGGGGAGCTGTTTTTT
TRBV5-1	NA	TRBJ2-7	NA	CASSIETVYEQYF	TGCGCCAGCAGTATCGAGACGGTCTACGAGCAGTACTTC
TRBV19	NA	TRBJ1-2	few	CASKVRGNYGYTF	TGTGCCAGTAAGGTGAGGGGGAACTATGGCTACACCTTC
TRBV7-5	NA	TRBJ2-3	NA	CVRSLVLPVSLRDTQYF	TGTGTCAGAAGCTTAGTACTCCCGGTGTCGCTTCGGGATACGCAGTATTTT
TRBV6-5	TRBD1	TRBJ2-2	NA	CASSYSGQGRGELFF	TGTGCCAGCAGTTACTCAGGACAGGGCCGTGGGGAGCTGTTTTTT
TRBV18	NA	TRBJ2-5	once	CASSQSLHLEETQYF	TGTGCCAGCTCACAATCCCTCCACTTGGAAGAGACCCAGTACTTC
TRBV7-2	NA	TRBJ2-2	few	CASSATWGFTGELFF	TGTGCCAGCAGCGCTACTTGGGGGTTCACCGGGGAGCTGTTTTTT
TRBV4-1	NA	TRBJ2-7	once	CASSVEWPADYEQYF	TGCGCCAGCAGCGTTGAATGGCCGGCCGACTACGAGCAGTACTTC
TRBV7-9	TRBD1	TRBJ2-7	once	CASSSSDRVFKYF	TGTGCCAGCAGCTCCAGCGACAGGGTGTTTAAGTACTTC
TRBV10-3	TRBD1	TRBJ1-1	NA	CAISEGDRNSEAFF	TGTGCCATCAGTGAAGGGGACAGAAACTCTGAAGCTTTCTTT
TRBV9	TRBD1	TRBJ1-1	NA	CASSVDPNRGNEAFF	TGTGCCAGCAGCGTAGACCCCAACAGGGGCAATGAAGCTTTCTTT
TRBV7-2	TRBD1	TRBJ1-2	few	CASSFGQGQDGYTF	TGTGCCAGCAGCTTCGGACAGGGACAAGATGGCTACACCTTC
TRBV4-2	NA	TRBJ1-1	once	CASSQAFREGKAFF	TGTGCCAGCAGCCAAGCTTTTAGGGAGGGAAAAGCTTTCTTT
TRBV13	TRBD2	TRBJ2-1	NA	CASSVFTSGGAREQFF	TGTGCCAGCAGCGTATTTACTAGCGGGGGGGCCAGGGAGCAGTTCTTC
TRBV7-2	NA	TRBJ1-6	NA	CASSLGGGSPLHF	TGTGCCAGCAGCTTAGGGGGTGGTTCACCCCTCCACTTT
TRBV2	NA	TRBJ1-1	few	CASSEALLSRGAFF	TGTGCCAGCAGTGAAGCGCTTCTGAGCCGAGGGGCTTTCTTT
TRBV21-1	NA	TRBJ2-3	NA	CASSPRKRGADTDTQYF	TGTGCCAGCAGCCCCCGAAAGAGGGGGGCAGACACAGATACGCAGTATTTT
TRBV28	NA	TRBJ2-7	NA	CASSLLANSYEQYF	TGTGCCAGCAGTTTACTAGCTAACTCCTACGAGCAGTACTTC